This T cell receptor (beta chain) was recovered during a study of T-cell reconstitution after alpha-beta-depleted transplantation in children. The germline V gene has CDR1 MNHEY and CDR2 SVGEGT. Trimming shortened V by 2 bases and J by 8 bases, and 7 bases separated the two germline ends. This CDR3 spans 12 amino acids. As it was prepared, the TCRbeta library received unique molecular identifiers. MiXCR, applied by TCRdb to the PCR reads, yields one record per CDR3 protein. The table lists around 490,000 distinct CDR3 sequences, 11% of them singletons. Points from the study as a whole: Reportedly, roughly two months post-transplant, alpha-beta T cells arose from several hundred expanded graft clones. Day-60 TCRbeta diversity that was high in some patients was derived from surviving recipient T cells and thymic progenitors. T-cell counts and diversity were attributed mostly to newly produced T cells one year after transplant.

In the case of this clonotype: Its antigen is unknown.

The receptor's source is a female patient aged 2 to 10 who had a stem cell transplant for aplastic anemia, so the T cells may come from the graft donor. Sequenced here: PBMCs, mostly from graft donor cells, sampled 180 days after TCRalphabeta/CD19-depleted stem cell transplant. V and J are TRBV6-2 or TRBV6-3 and TRBJ2-1; unclear D gene. The CDR3 here is CASSYGLDEQFF. CDR3 DNA: TGTGCCAGCAGTTACGGTCTCGATGAGCAGTTCTTC.